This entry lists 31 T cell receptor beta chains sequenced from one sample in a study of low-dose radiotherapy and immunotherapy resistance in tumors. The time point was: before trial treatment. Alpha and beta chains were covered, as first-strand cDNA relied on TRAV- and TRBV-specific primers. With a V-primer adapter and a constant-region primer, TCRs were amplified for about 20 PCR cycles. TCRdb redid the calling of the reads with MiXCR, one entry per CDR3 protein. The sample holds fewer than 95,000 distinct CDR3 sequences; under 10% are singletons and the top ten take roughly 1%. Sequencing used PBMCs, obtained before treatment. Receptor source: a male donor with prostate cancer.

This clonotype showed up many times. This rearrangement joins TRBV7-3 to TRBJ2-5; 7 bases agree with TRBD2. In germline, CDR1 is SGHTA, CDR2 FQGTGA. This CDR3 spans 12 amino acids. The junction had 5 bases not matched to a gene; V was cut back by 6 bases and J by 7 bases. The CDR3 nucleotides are TGTGCCAGCAGTTCCCCGGGAGGGACCCAGTACTTC. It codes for CASSSPGGTQYF.

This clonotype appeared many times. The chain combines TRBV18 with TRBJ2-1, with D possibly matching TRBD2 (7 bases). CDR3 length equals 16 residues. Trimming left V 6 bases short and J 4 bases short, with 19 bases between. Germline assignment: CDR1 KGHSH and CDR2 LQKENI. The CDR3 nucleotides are TGTGCCAGCTCCCCGGGGGCTAGCGGCCTGTACAATGAGCAGTTCTTC. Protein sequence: CASSPGASGLYNEQFF.

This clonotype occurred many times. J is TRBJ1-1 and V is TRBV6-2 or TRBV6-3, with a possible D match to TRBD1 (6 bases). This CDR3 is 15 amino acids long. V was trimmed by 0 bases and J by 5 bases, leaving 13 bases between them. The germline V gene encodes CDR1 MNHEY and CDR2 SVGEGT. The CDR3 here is CASSYSRAGETEAFF. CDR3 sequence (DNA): TGTGCCAGCAGTTACTCGAGGGCAGGGGAAACTGAAGCTTTCTTT.

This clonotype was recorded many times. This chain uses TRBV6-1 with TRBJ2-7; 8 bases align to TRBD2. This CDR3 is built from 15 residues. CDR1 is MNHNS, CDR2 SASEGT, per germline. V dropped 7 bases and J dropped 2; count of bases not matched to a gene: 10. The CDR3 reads CASTEVLAGPYEQYF. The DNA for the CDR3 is TGTGCCAGCACCGAGGTCCTAGCGGGTCCCTACGAGCAGTACTTC.

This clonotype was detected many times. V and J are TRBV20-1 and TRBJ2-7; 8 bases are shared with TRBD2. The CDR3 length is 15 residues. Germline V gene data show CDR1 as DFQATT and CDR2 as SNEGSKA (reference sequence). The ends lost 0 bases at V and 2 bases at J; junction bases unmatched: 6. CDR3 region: CSARDWTGGPYEQYF. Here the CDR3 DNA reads TGCAGTGCTAGAGATTGGACGGGAGGGCCCTACGAGCAGTACTTC.

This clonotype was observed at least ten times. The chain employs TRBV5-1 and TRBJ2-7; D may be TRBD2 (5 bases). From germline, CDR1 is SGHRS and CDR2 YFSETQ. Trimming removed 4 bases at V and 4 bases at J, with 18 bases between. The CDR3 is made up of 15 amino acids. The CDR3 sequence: CASSITLGSPYEQYF. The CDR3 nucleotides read TGCGCCAGCAGCATCACGCTAGGGAGCCCGTACGAGCAGTACTTC.

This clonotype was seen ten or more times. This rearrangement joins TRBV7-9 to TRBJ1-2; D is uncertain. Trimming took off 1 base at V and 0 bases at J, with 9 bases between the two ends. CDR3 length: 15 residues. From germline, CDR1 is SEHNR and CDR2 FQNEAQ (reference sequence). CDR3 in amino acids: CASSLEFHSNYGYTF. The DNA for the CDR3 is TGTGCCAGCAGCTTAGAATTCCATTCTAACTATGGCTACACCTTC.

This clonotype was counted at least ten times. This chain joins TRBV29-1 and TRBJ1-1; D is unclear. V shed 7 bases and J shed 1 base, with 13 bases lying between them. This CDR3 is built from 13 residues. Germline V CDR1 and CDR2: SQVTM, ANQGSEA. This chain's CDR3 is CSAGRRGNTEAFF. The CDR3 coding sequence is TGCAGCGCTGGACGTCGGGGGAACACTGAAGCTTTCTTT.

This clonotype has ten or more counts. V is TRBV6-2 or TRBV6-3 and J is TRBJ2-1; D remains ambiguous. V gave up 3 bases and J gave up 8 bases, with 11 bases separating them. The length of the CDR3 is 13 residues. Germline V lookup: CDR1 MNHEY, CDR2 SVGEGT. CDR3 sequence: CASSYRLVDEQFF. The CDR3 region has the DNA TGTGCCAGCAGTTATCGGCTGGTCGATGAGCAGTTCTTC.

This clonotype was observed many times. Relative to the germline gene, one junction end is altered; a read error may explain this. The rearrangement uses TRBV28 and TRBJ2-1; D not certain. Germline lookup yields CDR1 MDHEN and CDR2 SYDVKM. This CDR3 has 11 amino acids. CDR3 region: CASSESHLRHF. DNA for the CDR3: TGTGCCAGCAGTGAGTCCCACTTACGCCACTTC. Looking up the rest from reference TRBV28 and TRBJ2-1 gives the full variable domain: DVKVTQSSRYLVKRTGEKVFLECVQDMDHENMFWYRQDPGLGLRLIYFSYDVKMKEKGDIPEGYSVSREKKERFSLILESASTNQTSMYLCASSESHLRHFGPGTRLTVL.

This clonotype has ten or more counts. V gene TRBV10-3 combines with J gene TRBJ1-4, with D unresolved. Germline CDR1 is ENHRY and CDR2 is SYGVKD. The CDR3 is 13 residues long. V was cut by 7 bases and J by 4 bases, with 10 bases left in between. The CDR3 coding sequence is TGTGCCATCACCGGCTCTGTTAATGAAAAACTGTTTTTT. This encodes CAITGSVNEKLFF.

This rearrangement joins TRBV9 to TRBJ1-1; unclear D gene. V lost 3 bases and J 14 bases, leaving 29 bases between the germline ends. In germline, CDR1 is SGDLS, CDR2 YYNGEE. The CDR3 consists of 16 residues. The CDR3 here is CASSATSRTSYNEQFF. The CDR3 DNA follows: TGTGCCAGCAGCGCGACTAGCAGAACCTCCTACAATGAGCAGTTCTTT. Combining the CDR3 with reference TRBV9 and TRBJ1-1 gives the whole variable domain DSGVTQTPKHLITATGQRVTLRCSPRSGDLSVYWYQQSLDQGLQFLIQYYNGEERAKGNILERFSAQQFPDLHSELNLSSLELGDSALYFCASSATSRTSYNEQFFGQGTRLTVV.

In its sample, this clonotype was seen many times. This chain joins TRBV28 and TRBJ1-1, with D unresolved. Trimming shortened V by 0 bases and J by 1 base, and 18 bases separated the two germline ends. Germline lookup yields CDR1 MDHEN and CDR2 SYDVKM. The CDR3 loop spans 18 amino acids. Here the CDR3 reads CASSLWVARTGRNTEAFF. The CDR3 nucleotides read TGTGCCAGCAGTTTATGGGTGGCGAGAACCGGACGGAACACTGAAGCTTTCTTT.

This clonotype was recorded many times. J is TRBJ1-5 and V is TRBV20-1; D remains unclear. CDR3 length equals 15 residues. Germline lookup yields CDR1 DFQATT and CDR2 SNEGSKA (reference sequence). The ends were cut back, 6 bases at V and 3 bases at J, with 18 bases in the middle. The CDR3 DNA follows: TGCAGTGCGGACGCGGCCGGTAGTTACAATCAGCCCCAGCATTTT. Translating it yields CSADAAGSYNQPQHF.

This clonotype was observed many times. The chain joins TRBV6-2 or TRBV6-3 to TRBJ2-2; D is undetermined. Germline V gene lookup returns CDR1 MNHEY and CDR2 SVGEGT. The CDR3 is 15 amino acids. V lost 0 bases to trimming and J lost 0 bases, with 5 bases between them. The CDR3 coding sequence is TGTGCCAGCAGTTACTCTCTGGCGAACACCGGGGAGCTGTTTTTT. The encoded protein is CASSYSLANTGELFF.

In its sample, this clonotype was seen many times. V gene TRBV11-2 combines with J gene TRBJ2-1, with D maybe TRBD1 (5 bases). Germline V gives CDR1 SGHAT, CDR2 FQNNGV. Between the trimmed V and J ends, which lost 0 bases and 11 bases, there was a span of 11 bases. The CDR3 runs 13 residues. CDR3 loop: CASSLDREIKQFF. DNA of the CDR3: TGTGCCAGCAGCTTAGACAGGGAAATCAAGCAGTTCTTC.

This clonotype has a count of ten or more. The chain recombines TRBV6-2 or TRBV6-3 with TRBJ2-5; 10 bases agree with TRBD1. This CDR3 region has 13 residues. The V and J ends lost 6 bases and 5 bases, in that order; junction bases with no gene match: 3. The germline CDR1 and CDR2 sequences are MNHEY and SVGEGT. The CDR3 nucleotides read TGTGCCAGCAGACAGACAGGGGGCGAGACCCAGTACTTC. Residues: CASRQTGGETQYF.

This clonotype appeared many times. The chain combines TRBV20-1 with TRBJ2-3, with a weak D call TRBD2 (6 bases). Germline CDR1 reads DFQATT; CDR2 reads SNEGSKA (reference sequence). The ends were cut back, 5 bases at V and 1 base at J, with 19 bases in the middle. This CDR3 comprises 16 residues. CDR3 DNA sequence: TGCAGTGCTTATGGAGGGGTAGCACTACGCACAGATACGCAGTATTTT. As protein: CSAYGGVALRTDTQYF.

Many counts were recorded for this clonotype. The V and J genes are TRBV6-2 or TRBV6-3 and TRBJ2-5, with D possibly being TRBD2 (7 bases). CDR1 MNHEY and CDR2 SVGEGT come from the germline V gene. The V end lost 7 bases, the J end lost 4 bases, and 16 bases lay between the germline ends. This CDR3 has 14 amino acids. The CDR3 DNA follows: TGTGCCAGCACCGAAAACGGGGGGCGAGAGACCCAGTACTTC. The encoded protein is CASTENGGRETQYF.

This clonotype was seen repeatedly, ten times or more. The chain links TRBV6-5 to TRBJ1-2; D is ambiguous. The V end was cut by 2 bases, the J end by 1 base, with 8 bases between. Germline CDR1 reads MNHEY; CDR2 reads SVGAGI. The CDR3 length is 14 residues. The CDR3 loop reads CASSYRRVNYGYTF. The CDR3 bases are TGTGCCAGCAGTTACAGGAGGGTTAACTATGGCTACACCTTC.

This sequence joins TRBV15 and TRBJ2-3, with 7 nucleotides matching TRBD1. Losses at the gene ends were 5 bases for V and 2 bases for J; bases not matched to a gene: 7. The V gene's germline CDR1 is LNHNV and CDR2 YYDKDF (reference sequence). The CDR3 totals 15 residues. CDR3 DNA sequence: TGTGCCACCAGCGTAACCGGGACAGCCACAGATACGCAGTATTTT. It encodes CATSVTGTATDTQYF.

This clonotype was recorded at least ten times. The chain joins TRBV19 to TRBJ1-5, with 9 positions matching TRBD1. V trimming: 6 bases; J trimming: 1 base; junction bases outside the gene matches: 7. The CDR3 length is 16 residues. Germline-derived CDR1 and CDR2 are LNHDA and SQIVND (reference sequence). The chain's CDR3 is CASRPTGGMSNQPQHF. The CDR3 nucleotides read TGTGCCAGTAGACCGACAGGGGGTATGAGCAATCAGCCCCAGCATTTT.

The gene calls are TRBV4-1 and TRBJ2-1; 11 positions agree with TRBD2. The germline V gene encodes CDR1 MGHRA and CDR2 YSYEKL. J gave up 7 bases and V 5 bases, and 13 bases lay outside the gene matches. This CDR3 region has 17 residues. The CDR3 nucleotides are TGCGCCAGCAGCGAAGGATTAGCGGGAGGGCGTTGGAATGAGCAGTTCTTC. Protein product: CASSEGLAGGRWNEQFF.

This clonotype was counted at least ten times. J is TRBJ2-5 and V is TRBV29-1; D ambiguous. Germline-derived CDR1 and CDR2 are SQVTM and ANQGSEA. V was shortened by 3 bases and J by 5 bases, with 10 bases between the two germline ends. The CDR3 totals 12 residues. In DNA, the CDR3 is TGCAGCGTTGATAAAGCGCCCGAGACCCAGTACTTC. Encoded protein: CSVDKAPETQYF.

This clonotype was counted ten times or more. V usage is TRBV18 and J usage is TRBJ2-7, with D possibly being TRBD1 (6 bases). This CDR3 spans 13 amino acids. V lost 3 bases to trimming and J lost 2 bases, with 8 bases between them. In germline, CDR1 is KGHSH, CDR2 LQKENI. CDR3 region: CASSPGQTYEQYF. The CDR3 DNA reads TGTGCCAGCTCACCTGGACAGACCTACGAGCAGTACTTC.

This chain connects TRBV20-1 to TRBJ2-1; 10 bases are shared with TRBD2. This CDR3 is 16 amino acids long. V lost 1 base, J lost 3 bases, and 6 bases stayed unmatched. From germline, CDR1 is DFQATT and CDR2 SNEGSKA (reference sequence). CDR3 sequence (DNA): TGCAGTGCTAGAGGTTGGACTAGCGGCTTCTACAATGAGCAGTTCTTC. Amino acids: CSARGWTSGFYNEQFF.

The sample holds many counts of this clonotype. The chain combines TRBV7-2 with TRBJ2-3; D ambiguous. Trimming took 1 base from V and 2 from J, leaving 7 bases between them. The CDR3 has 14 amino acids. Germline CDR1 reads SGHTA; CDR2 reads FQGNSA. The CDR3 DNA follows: TGTGCCAGCAGCTTAGACAGAACCACAGATACGCAGTATTTT. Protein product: CASSLDRTTDTQYF. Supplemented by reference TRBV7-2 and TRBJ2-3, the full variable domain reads GAGVSQSPSNKVTEKGKDVELRCDPISGHTALYWYRQSLGQGLEFLIYFQGNSAPDKSGLPSDRFSAERTGGSVSTLTIQRTQQEDSAVYLCASSLDRTTDTQYFGPGTRLTVL.

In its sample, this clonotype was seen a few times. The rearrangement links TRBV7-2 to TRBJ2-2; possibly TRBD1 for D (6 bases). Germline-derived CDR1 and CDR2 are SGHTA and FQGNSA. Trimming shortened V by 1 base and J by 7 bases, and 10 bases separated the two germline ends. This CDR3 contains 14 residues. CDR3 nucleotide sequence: TGTGCCAGCAGCTTAGACTTGGACAGCGGGGAGCTGTTTTTT. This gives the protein CASSLDLDSGELFF.

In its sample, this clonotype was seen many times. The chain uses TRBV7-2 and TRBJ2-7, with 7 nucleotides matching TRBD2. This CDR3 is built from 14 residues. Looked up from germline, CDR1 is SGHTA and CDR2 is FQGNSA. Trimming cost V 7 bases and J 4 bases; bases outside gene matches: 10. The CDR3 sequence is CASIPTAGVYEQYF. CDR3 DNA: TGTGCCAGCATCCCTACGGCGGGAGTTTACGAGCAGTACTTC.

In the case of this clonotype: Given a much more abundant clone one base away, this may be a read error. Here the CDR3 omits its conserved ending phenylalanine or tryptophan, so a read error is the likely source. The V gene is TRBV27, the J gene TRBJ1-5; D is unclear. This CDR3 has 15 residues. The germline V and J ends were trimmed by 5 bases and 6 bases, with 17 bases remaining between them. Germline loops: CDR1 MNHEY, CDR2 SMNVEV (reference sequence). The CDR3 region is CASSPNIGGSQPQHL. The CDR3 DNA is TGTGCCAGCAGTCCAAATATAGGAGGGAGTCAGCCCCAGCATTTA.

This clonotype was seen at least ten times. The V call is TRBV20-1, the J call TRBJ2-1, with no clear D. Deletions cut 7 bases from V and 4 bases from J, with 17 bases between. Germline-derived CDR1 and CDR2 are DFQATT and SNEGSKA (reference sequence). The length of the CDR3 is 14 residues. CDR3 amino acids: CSVKRPLAYNEQFF. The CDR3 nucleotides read TGCAGTGTTAAGAGACCCCTCGCGTACAATGAGCAGTTCTTC.